These 22 T cell receptor beta chains were all obtained from the same sample, sequenced in a study of cytomegalovirus exposure and HLA in healthy donors. Some clones are missing from TCRdb's copy, which holds only in-frame ones; the method was immunoSEQ multiplex PCR. The sample records over 100,000 clones, 85% to 90% being singletons. Input material: PBMCs. The receptor set was obtained from a woman under 30 in good health and CMV-seronegative.

The chain has TRBV18 and TRBJ1-2; D gene uncertain. In germline, CDR1 is KGHSH, CDR2 LQKENI. Trimming pared 0 bases from V and 8 bases from J, leaving 13 bases between. The CDR3 contains 14 residues. This CDR3 is CASSPPFGFLGYTF. For the CDR3, the DNA is TGTGCCAGCTCACCACCTTTCGGTTTTTTGGGCTACACCTTC.

In DNA, the CDR3 is TGTGCCAGCAGAACGACGCGGGGGAGATCCTACGAGCAGTACTTC. Residues: CASRTTRGRSYEQYF. This chain connects TRBV11-2 to TRBJ2-7; 7 nucleotides match TRBD2. V was pared by 6 bases and J by 1 base, with 9 bases of the junction left unmatched. The CDR3 runs to 15 residues. CDR1 and CDR2 from the germline V gene are SGHAT and FQNNGV.

The gene calls are TRBV20-1 and TRBJ2-3; D may be TRBD1 (5 bases). The V and J ends lost 4 bases and 4 bases respectively, with 6 bases between them. Germline loops: CDR1 DFQATT, CDR2 SNEGSKA (reference sequence). This CDR3 region has 11 residues. The CDR3, as DNA: TGCAGTGCTAACAGGCCAGATACGCAGTATTTT. It codes for CSANRPDTQYF.

This clone occurred a few times. The chain employs TRBV19 and TRBJ1-1, with D possibly matching TRBD1 (5 bases). CDR3 length: 12 residues. Germline CDR1 reads LNHDA; CDR2 reads SQIVND (reference sequence). The V end was cut by 4 bases, the J end by 8 bases, with 11 bases between. The chain's CDR3 is CASSTYSGEAFF. In DNA form, the CDR3 reads TGTGCCAGTAGTACCTACTCAGGGGAAGCTTTCTTT.

CDR3 nucleotides: TGTGCCAGCAGCGTCGAAGAGGGAACTGAAGCTTTCTTT. Translated, it gives CASSVEEGTEAFF. The chain recombines TRBV6-1 with TRBJ1-1; D gene ambiguous. Germline lookup yields CDR1 MNHNS and CDR2 SASEGT. CDR3 length equals 13 residues. V shed 6 bases and J shed 5 bases, with 13 bases lying between them.

This chain joins TRBV7-7 and TRBJ2-5; 7 bases match TRBD1. The CDR3 totals 14 residues. Losses at the gene ends were 5 bases for V and 3 bases for J; bases not matched to a gene: 6. Germline V lookup: CDR1 SSHAT, CDR2 FNYEAQ (reference sequence). CDR3: CASSQAGTEETQYF. In DNA, the CDR3 is TGTGCCAGCAGCCAAGCCGGGACAGAAGAGACCCAGTACTTC. Filled out from reference TRBV7-7 and TRBJ2-5, the complete variable domain reads GAGVSQSPRYKVTKRGQDVTLRCDPISSHATLYWYQQALGQGPEFLTYFNYEAQPDKSGLPSDRFSAERPEGSISTLTIQRTEQRDSAMYRCASSQAGTEETQYFGPGTRLLVL.

The gene calls are TRBV10-3 and TRBJ1-2; TRBD1 is a possible D gene (6 bases). This CDR3 contains 13 residues. The germline V gene encodes CDR1 ENHRY and CDR2 SYGVKD. V lost 5 bases, J lost 6 bases, and 13 bases lay in between. For the CDR3, the DNA is TGTGCCATCAGTTCACAGGGCTCCAATGGCTACACCTTC. The encoded protein is CAISSQGSNGYTF.

This chain connects TRBV9 to TRBJ2-1, with TRBD2 identical over 12 bases. Trimming took 6 bases from V and 7 from J; bases not matched to a gene: 8. CDR1 and CDR2 from the germline V gene are SGDLS and YYNGEE. The CDR3 extends over 15 amino acids. CDR3: CASTPSGTSGNEQFF. As DNA, the CDR3 is TGTGCCAGCACCCCGTCCGGGACTAGCGGGAATGAGCAGTTCTTC.

The chain is built from TRBV7-3 and TRBJ2-5; tentatively, D is TRBD1 (6 bases). The germline V gene has CDR1 SGHTA and CDR2 FQGTGA. V dropped 5 bases and J dropped 5 bases, with 15 bases sitting between them. This CDR3 is 14 amino acids long. The CDR3 protein is CASSRDTGQETQYF. CDR3 bases: TGTGCCAGCAGCCGGGACACCGGGCAGGAGACCCAGTACTTC.

The rearrangement joins TRBV2 to TRBJ2-7; perhaps TRBD1 as D (5 bases). V was shortened by 8 bases and J by 2 bases, with 13 bases between the two germline ends. This CDR3 has 13 residues. Germline loops: CDR1 SNHLY, CDR2 FYNNEI. CDR3: CASGRGAAYEQYF. CDR3 DNA: TGTGCCAGCGGTAGGGGTGCCGCCTACGAGCAGTACTTC. The variable domain in full, with the rest retrieved from reference TRBV2 and TRBJ2-7, is EPEVTQTPSHQVTQMGQEVILRCVPISNHLYFYWYRQILGQKVEFLVSFYNNEISEKSEIFDDQFSVERPDGSNFTLKIRSTKLEDSAMYFCASGRGAAYEQYFGPGTRLTVT.

The chain has TRBV7-6 and TRBJ1-1; D not certain. Trimming removed 0 bases at V and 3 bases at J, with 11 bases between. Per germline, CDR1 SGHVS and CDR2 FNYEAQ. This CDR3 is built from 15 residues. The CDR3 is CASSLALSLYTEAFF. CDR3 in DNA: TGTGCCAGCAGCTTAGCCCTATCCTTATACACTGAAGCTTTCTTT.

V and J are TRBV7-9 and TRBJ1-1, with 10 bases fitting TRBD1. The germline V gene has CDR1 SEHNR and CDR2 FQNEAQ (reference sequence). The V segment lost 5 bases and the J segment 5 bases; nucleotides outside the gene matches: 8. The CDR3 sequence is 15 residues long. CDR3 bases: TGTGCCAGCAGCACCGGACAGGGGGATCAAACTGAAGCTTTCTTT. It is translated as CASSTGQGDQTEAFF.

The rearrangement links TRBV7-9 to TRBJ1-1; 8 positions match TRBD1. Per the germline V gene, CDR1 is SEHNR and CDR2 is FQNEAQ (reference sequence). The CDR3 length is 17 residues. With V trimmed by 8 bases and J by 7 bases, 21 bases remained unmatched. The CDR3 region is CASSPTRQGIRWDEAFF. CDR3 nucleotides: TGTGCCAGCTCCCCCACCCGACAGGGGATCCGCTGGGATGAAGCTTTCTTT.

The chain links TRBV4-1 to TRBJ2-3; 7 positions agree with TRBD2. CDR1 and CDR2 from the germline V gene are MGHRA and YSYEKL. The length of the CDR3 is 19 residues. Trimming removed 3 bases from V and 1 base from J; junction bases left unmatched: 16. The CDR3 bases are TGCGCCAGCAGCCACAATGGGGTTCGGGGGGTTCAAGGCACAGATACGCAGTATTTT. It specifies CASSHNGVRGVQGTDTQYF.

This sequence joins TRBV5-1 and TRBJ1-2, with D maybe TRBD1 (6 bases). Germline CDR1 is SGHRS and CDR2 is YFSETQ. The CDR3 is 15 residues long. With 4 bases removed from V and 3 bases from J, the gap between germline ends came to 16 bases. The CDR3 sequence: CASSPDRQADYGYTF. The CDR3 region has the DNA TGCGCCAGCAGCCCAGACCGACAGGCGGACTATGGCTACACCTTC.

This clone was observed a single time. The V gene is TRBV10-2, the J gene TRBJ1-3; D unresolved. The CDR3 loop spans 14 amino acids. Trimming shortened V by 6 bases and J by 0 bases, and 9 bases separated the two germline ends. CDR1 is WSHSY and CDR2 is SAAADI in the germline V gene. This CDR3 is CASRRQPSGNTIYF. As DNA, the CDR3 is TGCGCCAGCAGGAGGCAGCCCTCTGGAAACACCATATATTTT.

This chain links TRBV10-3 with TRBJ1-5; D is uncertain. The germline V gene has CDR1 ENHRY and CDR2 SYGVKD. The length of the CDR3 is 17 residues. The V and J ends lost 0 bases and 1 base respectively, with 13 bases between them. This CDR3 reads CAISESSGILSNQPQHF. CDR3 sequence (DNA): TGTGCCATCAGTGAGTCCTCGGGGATTTTGAGCAATCAGCCCCAGCATTTT.

The chain joins TRBV5-1 to TRBJ2-1; 8 nucleotides align to TRBD2. This CDR3 spans 15 amino acids. The junction had 12 bases not matched to a gene; V was cut back by 5 bases and J by 8 bases. Germline-derived CDR1 and CDR2 are SGHRS and YFSETQ. CDR3 loop: CASSFGAGDADEQFF. The CDR3 DNA follows: TGCGCCAGCAGTTTTGGAGCGGGGGACGCAGATGAGCAGTTCTTC.

This chain links TRBV5-4 with TRBJ1-2; D possibly corresponds to TRBD1 (5 bases). CDR1 SGHNT and CDR2 YYREEE come from the germline V gene (reference sequence). The V end lost 0 bases, the J end lost 4 bases, and 10 bases lay between the germline ends. The CDR3 runs to 14 residues. CDR3 in DNA: TGTGCCAGCAGCTTGGAGTACGGGGGCTATGGCTACACCTTC. It codes for CASSLEYGGYGYTF.

V usage is TRBV5-1 and J usage is TRBJ2-7, with TRBD1 matching over 7 bases. The germline CDR1 and CDR2 sequences are SGHRS and YFSETQ. This CDR3 spans 14 amino acids. Germline trimming cut 4 bases from V and 7 bases from J; bases unmatched to any gene: 11. The CDR3 sequence: CASSPRNRGGEQYF. CDR3 DNA sequence: TGCGCCAGCAGCCCCAGAAACAGGGGCGGAGAGCAGTACTTC.

The chain is built from TRBV18 and TRBJ1-4, with 8 bases that match TRBD1. The CDR3 runs 12 residues. In germline, CDR1 is KGHSH, CDR2 LQKENI. J gave up 14 bases and V 0 bases, and 2 bases lay outside the gene matches. The CDR3 sequence is CASSPPDRVLFF. For the CDR3, the DNA is TGTGCCAGCTCACCACCGGACAGGGTGCTGTTTTTT.

The chain employs TRBV18 and TRBJ1-2, with TRBD1 matching over 8 bases. The germline V gene has CDR1 KGHSH and CDR2 LQKENI. V shed 4 bases, J shed 6 bases, and the junction held 4 bases outside the gene matches. CDR3 length: 13 amino acids. This chain's CDR3 is CASSLDRENGYTF. The CDR3 bases are TGTGCCAGCTCACTGGACAGGGAGAATGGCTACACCTTC. Complete variable domain (other parts from reference TRBV18 and TRBJ1-2): NAGVMQNPRHLVRRRGQEARLRCSPMKGHSHVYWYRQLPEEGLKFMVYLQKENIIDESGMPKERFSAEFPKEGPSILRIQQVVRGDSAAYFCASSLDRENGYTFGSGTRLTVV.